What follows are 26 T cell receptor beta chains derived from one specimen sequenced in a study of cytomegalovirus exposure and HLA in healthy donors. In the PCR, 60 Vbeta and 13 Jbeta primers were used. Some clones are missing from TCRdb's copy, which holds only in-frame ones; the method was immunoSEQ multiplex PCR. The profile covers under 150,000 clones, with around 77% appearing a single time and 4.5% to 6% taken by the ten largest. The sample comprised PBMCs. The receptors were sampled from a woman between 50 and 59 years old in good health and CMV-seronegative.

The chain joins TRBV9 to TRBJ2-3; TRBD2 matches 7 bases. CDR1 SGDLS and CDR2 YYNGEE come from the germline V gene. V gave up 2 bases and J gave up 2 bases; unmatched junction bases: 5. This CDR3 has 15 residues. CDR3 region: CASSVRDYHTDTQYF. The CDR3 DNA sequence: TGTGCCAGCAGCGTCCGGGACTACCACACAGATACGCAGTATTTT. The whole variable domain, filled in from reference TRBV9 and TRBJ2-3, reads DSGVTQTPKHLITATGQRVTLRCSPRSGDLSVYWYQQSLDQGLQFLIQYYNGEERAKGNILERFSAQQFPDLHSELNLSSLELGDSALYFCASSVRDYHTDTQYFGPGTRLTVL.

The J gene is TRBJ2-7, the V gene TRBV11-2; weak D call: TRBD1 (5 bases). Germline lookup yields CDR1 SGHAT and CDR2 FQNNGV. V was shortened by 4 bases and J by 2 bases, with 12 bases between the two germline ends. This CDR3 comprises 14 residues. The CDR3 coding sequence is TGTGCCAGCAGCTACTCAGGGATTACCTACGAGCAGTACTTC. It codes for CASSYSGITYEQYF.

The chain couples TRBV5-1 to TRBJ2-3, with 11 bases fitting TRBD2. The trim removed 5 bases at V and 2 bases at J, leaving 1 base unmatched. The CDR3 sequence is 14 residues long. Per the germline V gene, CDR1 is SGHRS and CDR2 is YFSETQ. The CDR3: CASSSGGVTDTQYF. DNA of the CDR3: TGCGCCAGCAGTAGCGGGGGGGTCACAGATACGCAGTATTTT.

This chain joins TRBV28 and TRBJ1-2; D not certain. V dropped 5 bases and J dropped 1 base, with 11 bases sitting between them. This CDR3 is built from 14 residues. CDR1 is MDHEN and CDR2 is SYDVKM in the germline V gene. The DNA of the CDR3 is TGTGCCAGCAGTCAATCGGAGAGTAACTATGGCTACACCTTC. This encodes CASSQSESNYGYTF.

The rearrangement joins TRBV7-2 to TRBJ2-5; TRBD1 is a possible D gene (6 bases). V lost 0 bases and J 4 bases, leaving 9 bases between the germline ends. This CDR3 has 14 amino acids. Germline lookup yields CDR1 SGHTA and CDR2 FQGNSA. The CDR3 loop is CASSLAGAGETQYF. In DNA form, the CDR3 reads TGTGCCAGCAGCTTAGCGGGGGCCGGAGAGACCCAGTACTTC.

The chain couples TRBV6-1 to TRBJ1-4, with D possibly being TRBD1 (5 bases). Germline V gene sequence: CDR1 MNHNS, CDR2 SASEGT. V dropped 5 bases and J dropped 5 bases, with 15 bases sitting between them. The CDR3 has 15 residues. The CDR3 reads CASSQVAGLNEKLFF. In nucleotides, the CDR3 is TGTGCCAGCAGTCAAGTGGCAGGGTTAAATGAAAAACTGTTTTTT.

This clone appeared once. Additional DNA sequences in this sample encode the identical CDR3. The rearrangement uses TRBV10-3 and TRBJ2-3; 9 bases are shared with TRBD2. With 0 bases clipped from V and 0 bases from J, the junction kept 4 bases outside the gene matches. This CDR3 spans 17 amino acids. From germline, CDR1 is ENHRY and CDR2 SYGVKD. CDR3 protein: CAISESLAGASTDTQYF. Written as DNA, the CDR3 is TGTGCCATCAGTGAGTCGTTAGCGGGGGCTAGCACAGATACGCAGTATTTT.

This chain joins TRBV6-4 and TRBJ2-3; 11 positions match TRBD2. Germline V gene sequence: CDR1 MRHNA, CDR2 SNTAGT. V shed 4 bases, J shed 5 bases, and the junction held 5 bases outside the gene matches. CDR3 size: 15 residues. The CDR3 nucleotides read TGTGCCAGCAGTGCTAGCGGGGGGCCGGTAGATACGCAGTATTTT. It translates to CASSASGGPVDTQYF.

The CDR3 spells CASSDYRYNEQFF. CDR3 nucleotides: TGTGCCAGCAGTGACTACAGATACAATGAGCAGTTCTTC. V is TRBV6-6 and J is TRBJ2-1, with a tentative D call TRBD2 (5 bases). The germline V and J ends were trimmed by 5 bases and 4 bases, with 9 bases remaining between them. The CDR3 is 13 amino acids. Germline lookup yields CDR1 MNHNY and CDR2 SVGAGI (reference sequence).

The V gene is TRBV7-6, the J gene TRBJ1-5; TRBD1 matches 9 bases. CDR1 is SGHVS, CDR2 FNYEAQ, per germline. CDR3 length equals 19 residues. V lost 3 bases, J lost 3 bases, and 15 bases stayed unmatched. CDR3 protein: CASSFAAPSGTGINQPQHF. CDR3 nucleotide sequence: TGTGCCAGCAGCTTTGCAGCGCCTTCCGGGACAGGGATCAATCAGCCCCAGCATTTT. Combining the CDR3 with reference TRBV7-6 and TRBJ1-5 gives the whole variable domain GAGVSQSPRYKVTKRGQDVALRCDPISGHVSLYWYRQALGQGPEFLTYFNYEAQQDKSGLPNDRFSAERPEGSISTLTIQRTEQRDSAMYRCASSFAAPSGTGINQPQHFGDGTRLSIL.

This chain links TRBV5-1 with TRBJ1-2; no clear D. Per germline, CDR1 SGHRS and CDR2 YFSETQ. The CDR3 runs to 16 residues. With 0 bases removed from V and 3 bases from J, the gap between germline ends came to 15 bases. The CDR3 bases are TGCGCCAGCAGCTTGGCCTATGTGGGAGTGGACTATGGCTACACCTTC. Translating gives CASSLAYVGVDYGYTF.

This chain joins TRBV18 and TRBJ1-6; 7 bases fit TRBD1. J was trimmed by 0 bases and V by 4 bases; bases with no gene match: 12. The CDR3 contains 19 residues. Germline loops: CDR1 KGHSH, CDR2 LQKENI. The CDR3 bases are TGTGCCAGCTCACGCCTCGGACAGGAGAATTTCTCCTATAATTCACCCCTCCACTTT. It encodes CASSRLGQENFSYNSPLHF.

DNA for the CDR3: TGCGCCAGCAGCCCGGGAGGGGGCAATCAGCCCCAGCATTTT. It yields the protein CASSPGGGNQPQHF. The chain employs TRBV5-1 and TRBJ1-5, with D possibly TRBD1 on 5 matching bases. Trimming stripped 4 bases from V and 2 bases from J, with 10 bases between. CDR3 length: 14 residues. The germline V gene encodes CDR1 SGHRS and CDR2 YFSETQ.

This clone was counted a few times. The CDR3 here is CASTTGGTANYGYTF. Written as DNA, the CDR3 is TGTGCCAGTACGACAGGGGGGACAGCTAACTATGGCTACACCTTC. V usage is TRBV18 and J usage is TRBJ1-2; 9 bases are shared with TRBD1. The germline CDR1 and CDR2 sequences are KGHSH and LQKENI. This CDR3 region has 15 residues. J gave up 0 bases and V 9 bases, and 8 bases lay outside the gene matches.

This clone came up a few times. V and J are TRBV10-1 and TRBJ2-7; 8 nucleotides align to TRBD1. Trimming cost V 5 bases and J 3 bases; bases outside gene matches: 6. The germline CDR1 and CDR2 sequences are WNHNN and SYGVQD (reference sequence). This CDR3 spans 14 amino acids. CDR3 bases: TGCGCCAGCAGTTCGACAGGGGACGACTACGAGCAGTACTTC. It codes for CASSSTGDDYEQYF.

CDR3 sequence: CASQGVDEKLFF. CDR3 coding DNA: TGTGCCAGCCAAGGGGTGGATGAAAAACTGTTTTTT. The V and J genes are TRBV6-5 and TRBJ1-4; D perhaps matches TRBD1 (5 bases). Germline V gene data show CDR1 as MNHEY and CDR2 as SVGAGI. The V end was cut by 8 bases, the J end by 6 bases, with 10 bases between. This CDR3 region has 12 residues.

This chain joins TRBV7-9 and TRBJ2-5, with D maybe TRBD2 (7 bases). The germline V and J ends were trimmed by 5 bases and 2 bases, with 18 bases remaining between them. Germline CDR1 and CDR2: SEHNR and FQNEAQ (reference sequence). This CDR3 spans 16 amino acids. CDR3 coding DNA: TGTGCCAGCAGCATTACTCCCCGGGGGGCACAAGAGACCCAGTACTTC. This encodes CASSITPRGAQETQYF.

The chain joins TRBV18 to TRBJ1-2, with TRBD1 identical over 8 bases. With V trimmed by 6 bases and J by 5 bases, 5 bases remained unmatched. The CDR3 contains 13 residues. The germline gives CDR1 KGHSH, CDR2 LQKENI. CDR3 nucleotides: TGTGCCAGCTCCTCGACAGGGGATTATGGCTACACCTTC. Translation gives CASSSTGDYGYTF.

This chain joins TRBV12-5 and TRBJ2-4; the D gene is possibly TRBD2 (7 bases). The V gene lost 4 bases and the J gene lost 7 bases, with 17 bases spanning the gap. The CDR3 consists of 15 residues. The germline V gene encodes CDR1 LGHNT and CDR2 FRNRAP. CDR3 region: CASGSPSGGLNIQYF. As DNA, the CDR3 is TGTGCTAGTGGTTCCCCCTCGGGGGGCCTTAACATTCAGTACTTC.

The rearrangement links TRBV2 to TRBJ2-2; 8 bases align to TRBD2. Germline V gene sequence: CDR1 SNHLY, CDR2 FYNNEI. Unmatched junction bases numbered 8, after V lost 6 bases and J lost 2 bases. The CDR3 covers 16 residues. CDR3 residues: CASRGAGASNTGELFF. For the CDR3, the DNA is TGTGCCAGCAGAGGAGCGGGGGCCTCCAACACCGGGGAGCTGTTTTTT.

This sequence joins TRBV19 and TRBJ2-7, with D possibly matching TRBD1 (5 bases). This CDR3 has 15 residues. Trimming cost V 3 bases and J 4 bases, with 16 bases left between them. CDR1 is LNHDA, CDR2 SQIVND, per germline (reference sequence). The CDR3 DNA reads as TGTGCCAGTAGTATTCGGCAGGGCTCTCCTTACGAGCAGTACTTC. Its protein is CASSIRQGSPYEQYF.

This rearrangement joins TRBV4-2 to TRBJ2-3; 9 positions match TRBD2. The V gene end was trimmed by 0 bases and the J gene end by 2 bases; junction bases not matched to a gene: 3. The germline V gene has CDR1 LGHNA and CDR2 YNFKEQ. The CDR3 loop spans 16 amino acids. CDR3: CASSQDRLADTDTQYF. CDR3 DNA: TGTGCCAGCAGCCAAGACCGACTAGCGGACACAGATACGCAGTATTTT.

This chain uses TRBV15 with TRBJ2-5; TRBD2 matches 12 bases. This CDR3 contains 17 residues. The germline CDR1 and CDR2 sequences are LNHNV and YYDKDF (reference sequence). The V and J ends lost 2 bases and 4 bases, in that order; junction bases with no gene match: 8. The CDR3 DNA follows: TGTGCCACCAGCAGACCCCCTAGCGGGGGGGCAAGAGAGACCCAGTACTTC. Translating it yields CATSRPPSGGARETQYF.

This clone was detected once. The V call is TRBV9, the J call TRBJ1-2, with 9 positions matching TRBD1. With 5 bases clipped from V and 7 bases from J, the junction kept 21 bases outside the gene matches. The CDR3 extends over 18 amino acids. The germline V gene encodes CDR1 SGDLS and CDR2 YYNGEE. This CDR3 is CASRGDGTGIPKGAGYTF. CDR3 nucleotide sequence: TGTGCCAGCAGGGGGGACGGGACAGGGATCCCTAAAGGCGCTGGCTACACCTTC. The variable domain in full, completed from reference TRBV9 and TRBJ1-2, reads DSGVTQTPKHLITATGQRVTLRCSPRSGDLSVYWYQQSLDQGLQFLIQYYNGEERAKGNILERFSAQQFPDLHSELNLSSLELGDSALYFCASRGDGTGIPKGAGYTFGSGTRLTVV.

The chain links TRBV19 to TRBJ2-4; D gene unclear. The CDR3 spans 15 residues. The V gene lost 3 bases and the J gene lost 2 bases, with 11 bases spanning the gap. Germline CDR1 LNHDA, CDR2 SQIVND (reference sequence). CDR3: CASSIRASPKNIQYF. CDR3 bases: TGTGCCAGTAGTATTCGAGCTTCGCCCAAAAACATTCAGTACTTC.

The V and J genes are TRBV4-1 and TRBJ2-4; 9 bases fit TRBD1. Unmatched junction bases numbered 8, after V lost 0 bases and J lost 2 bases. CDR3 length: 18 residues. The germline V gene encodes CDR1 MGHRA and CDR2 YSYEKL. This CDR3 reads CASSQDNRGLQPKNIQYF. In DNA, the CDR3 is TGCGCCAGCAGCCAAGACAACAGGGGGCTCCAACCCAAAAACATTCAGTACTTC.